The clone carrying this T cell receptor (beta chain) came up once. This entry is derived from a study of technical replicates of blood from several donors. TCRdb's copy holds only in-frame clones and misses some; the assay was immunoSEQ multiplex PCR. The repertoire holds 50,000 or so clones, with 90% to 95% as singletons. This CDR3 region has 14 residues. V was pared by 4 bases and J by 4 bases, with 14 bases between. CDR1 and CDR2 from the germline V gene are SGHRS and YFSETQ. Sequenced input: PBMCs. This chain connects TRBV5-1 to TRBJ1-2; no reliable D call. This receptor was obtained from a human donor in good health. Some clones in this sample may be carry-over from other donors' samples. Written as DNA, the CDR3 is TGCGCCAGCAGCCCCGAGGCCGGATCCTATGGCTACACCTTC. This sequence encodes CASSPEAGSYGYTF.